The rows below give T cell receptor beta chains drawn from one sample of a study of CD8+ T cells in alopecia areata. Sequencing used immunoSEQ multiplex PCR; TCRdb keeps in-frame clones, though not all of them. The table shows approximately 200,000 clones, with roughly 60% occurring only once. The sequencing used CD4+ T cells sorted from blood, collected at week 24, from a patient treated with tofacitinib. These receptors came from a human donor with alopecia areata. Both conserved end residues are part of each CDR3. The D gene is left open where the match is weak. Rows give clone size only sometimes, using once, few, many, or a class for an expanded clone.

v_gene	abundance	d_gene	j_gene	CDR3aa	CDR3nt
TRBV5-6	NA	NA	TRBJ2-7	CASSQSLEQYF	TGTGCCAGCAGCCAATCTTTGGAGCAGTACTTC
TRBV5-6	NA	NA	TRBJ1-2	CASSLLLTTTSYGYTF	TGTGCCAGCAGCTTGTTGCTCACCACTACTTCGTATGGCTACACCTTC
TRBV18	few	TRBD2	TRBJ2-7	CASSPRREGTHEQYF	TGTGCCAGCTCACCGAGGCGGGAGGGTACCCACGAGCAGTACTTC
TRBV6-5	few	TRBD1	TRBJ2-2	CASSYRGTGGTGELFF	TGTGCCAGCAGTTACCGCGGGACAGGGGGCACCGGGGAGCTGTTTTTT
TRBV7-9	few	TRBD1	TRBJ1-2	CASSPGGTGAYGYTF	TGTGCCAGCAGCCCAGGCGGGACAGGTGCCTATGGCTACACCTTC
TRBV7-3	NA	NA	TRBJ2-7	CASSPHVAGEQYF	TGTGCCAGCAGCCCCCATGTGGCGGGTGAGCAGTACTTC
TRBV15	NA	TRBD1	TRBJ1-2	CATSRDLQGERYYGYTF	TGTGCCACCAGCAGAGATTTACAGGGGGAGAGGTACTATGGCTACACCTTC
TRBV28	NA	TRBD2	TRBJ2-1	CASSVTSGEINEQFF	TGTGCCAGCAGTGTGACTAGCGGGGAAATCAATGAGCAGTTCTTC
TRBV5-1	NA	TRBD1	TRBJ2-7	CASSQGTGGGEQYF	TGCGCCAGCAGCCAAGGGACAGGGGGAGGCGAGCAGTACTTC
TRBV28	NA	TRBD1	TRBJ2-7	CASSIPGTDYYEQYF	TGTGCCAGCAGTATACCCGGGACAGACTACTACGAGCAGTACTTC